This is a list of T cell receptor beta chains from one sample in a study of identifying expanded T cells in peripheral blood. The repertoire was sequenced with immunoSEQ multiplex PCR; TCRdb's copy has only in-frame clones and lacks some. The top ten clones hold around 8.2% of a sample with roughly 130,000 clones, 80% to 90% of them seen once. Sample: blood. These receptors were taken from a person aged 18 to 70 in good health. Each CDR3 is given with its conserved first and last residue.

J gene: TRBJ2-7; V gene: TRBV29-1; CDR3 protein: CSVEQGVRYEQYF
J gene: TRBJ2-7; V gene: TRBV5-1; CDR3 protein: CASSSYGSSYEQYF
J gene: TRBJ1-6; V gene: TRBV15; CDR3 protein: CATSRDSGGRPNSPLHF
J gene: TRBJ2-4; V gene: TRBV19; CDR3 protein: CASSKDRGGSNIQYF
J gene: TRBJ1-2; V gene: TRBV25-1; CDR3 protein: CASSELETGFYGYTF
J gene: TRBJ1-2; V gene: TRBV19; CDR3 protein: CASSPLGGDYGYTF
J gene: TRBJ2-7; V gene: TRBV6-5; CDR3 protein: CASSYGGGQASKQYF
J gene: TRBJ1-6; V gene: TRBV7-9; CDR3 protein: CASSSGTRRPLHF
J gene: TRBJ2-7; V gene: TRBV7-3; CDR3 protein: CASSPGRTYEQYF
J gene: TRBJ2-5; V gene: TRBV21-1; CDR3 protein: CASSIGTSGGDETQYF
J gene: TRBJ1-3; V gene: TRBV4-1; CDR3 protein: CASSRTVLSGNTIYF
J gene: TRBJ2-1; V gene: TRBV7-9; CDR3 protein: CASSFLQGGRNEQFF
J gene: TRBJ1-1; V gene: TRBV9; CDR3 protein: CASSVGMEEVAFF
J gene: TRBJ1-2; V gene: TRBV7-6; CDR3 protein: CASSLVPIGGGSGYTF
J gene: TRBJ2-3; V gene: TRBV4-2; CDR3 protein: CASSQELPSGGIVDTQYF
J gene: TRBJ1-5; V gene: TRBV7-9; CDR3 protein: CASSPSVRGAPQHF
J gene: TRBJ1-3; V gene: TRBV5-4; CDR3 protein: CASSLGGLAGNTIYF
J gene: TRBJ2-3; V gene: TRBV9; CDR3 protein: CASSVEVTSGKGTQYF
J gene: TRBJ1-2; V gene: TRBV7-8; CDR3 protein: CASSLGQGSGYTF
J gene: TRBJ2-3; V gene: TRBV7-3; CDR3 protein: CASSSGADTQYF
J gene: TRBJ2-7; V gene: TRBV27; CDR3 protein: CASRGQVTYEQYF
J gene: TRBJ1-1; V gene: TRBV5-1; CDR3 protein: CASSTHRGDDTEAFF
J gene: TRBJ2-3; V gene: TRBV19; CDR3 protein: CASSIRPRGIYTDTQYF
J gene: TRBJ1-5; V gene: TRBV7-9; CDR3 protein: CASSSTGGGMAQHF
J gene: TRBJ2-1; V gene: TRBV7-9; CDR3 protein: CASSPARGGNEQFF
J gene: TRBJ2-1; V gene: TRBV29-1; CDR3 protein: CSVAATGEQFF
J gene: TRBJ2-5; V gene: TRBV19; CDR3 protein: CASSPSQGAQTQYF
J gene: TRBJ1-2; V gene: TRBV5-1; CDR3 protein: CASSSGQAVNYGYTF
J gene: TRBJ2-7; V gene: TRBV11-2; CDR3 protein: CASSLNPFVREQYF
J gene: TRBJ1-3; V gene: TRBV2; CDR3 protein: CASRGQSGNTIYF
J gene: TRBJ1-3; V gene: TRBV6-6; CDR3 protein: CASSSHLTGHGNTIYF
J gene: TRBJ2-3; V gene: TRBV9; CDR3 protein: CASSRGPGQGMNTQYF
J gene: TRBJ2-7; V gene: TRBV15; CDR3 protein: CATSRGGWDSYEQYF
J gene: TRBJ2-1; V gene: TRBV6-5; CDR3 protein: CASQQLAGDDEQFF
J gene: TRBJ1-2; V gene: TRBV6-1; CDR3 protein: CASSERRVVGRTF
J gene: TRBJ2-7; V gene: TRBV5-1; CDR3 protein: CASSVDREVLEQYF
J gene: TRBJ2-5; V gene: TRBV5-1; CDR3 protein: CASSFSGGEETQYF
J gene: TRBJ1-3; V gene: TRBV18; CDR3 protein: CASSTQTGNTIYF
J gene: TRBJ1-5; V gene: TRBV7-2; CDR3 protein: CASRFGASNQPQHF
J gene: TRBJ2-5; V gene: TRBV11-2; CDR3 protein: CASSSRAVGIETQYF
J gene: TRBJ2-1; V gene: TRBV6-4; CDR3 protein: CASSEFQYNEQFF
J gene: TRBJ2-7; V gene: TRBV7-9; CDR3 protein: CASSFLSGQPYEQYF
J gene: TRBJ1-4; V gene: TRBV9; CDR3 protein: CASRRGENEKLFF
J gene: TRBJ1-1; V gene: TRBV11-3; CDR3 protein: CASSSRVNTEAFF
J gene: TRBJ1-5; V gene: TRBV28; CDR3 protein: CASISGDRGASNQPQHF
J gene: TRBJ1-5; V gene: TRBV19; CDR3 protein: CASSVTGSNQPQHF
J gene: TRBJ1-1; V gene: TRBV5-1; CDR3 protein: CASSVLGQGDTEAFF
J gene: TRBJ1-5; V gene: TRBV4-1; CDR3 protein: CASSQDRGVSNQPQHF
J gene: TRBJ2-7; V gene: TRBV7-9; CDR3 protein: CASSLGERDEQYF
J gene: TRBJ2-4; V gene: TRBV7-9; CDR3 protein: CASSSSHRENIQYF